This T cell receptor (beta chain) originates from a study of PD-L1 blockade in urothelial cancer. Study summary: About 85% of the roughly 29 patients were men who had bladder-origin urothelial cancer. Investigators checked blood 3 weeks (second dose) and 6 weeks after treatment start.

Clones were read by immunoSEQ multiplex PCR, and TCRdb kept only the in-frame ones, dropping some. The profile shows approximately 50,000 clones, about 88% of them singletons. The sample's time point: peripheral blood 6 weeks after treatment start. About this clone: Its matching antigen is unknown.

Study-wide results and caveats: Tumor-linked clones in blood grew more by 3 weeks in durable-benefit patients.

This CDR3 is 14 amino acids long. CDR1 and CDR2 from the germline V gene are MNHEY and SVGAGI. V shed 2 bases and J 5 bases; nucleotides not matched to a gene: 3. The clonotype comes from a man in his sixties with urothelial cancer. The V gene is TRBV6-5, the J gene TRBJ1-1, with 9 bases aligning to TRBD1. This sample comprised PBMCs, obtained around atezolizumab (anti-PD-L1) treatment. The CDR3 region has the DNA TGTGCCAGCAGTTACGGGACAGGGAGGACTGAAGCTTTCTTT. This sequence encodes CASSYGTGRTEAFF.